The entry below describes one T cell receptor beta chain. The target antigen is unknown. Only in-frame clones appear in the TCRdb table, and some are missing; sequencing was by immunoSEQ multiplex PCR. The sample lists 220,000 or so clones, around 86% seen once, with roughly 2% in the top ten. These data are taken from a study of cytomegalovirus exposure and HLA in healthy donors. Study-wide results and limits: High specificity and sensitivity for cytomegalovirus status were reported for the classifier. In vitro assays verified that a few CMV-associated chains recognized CMV antigens specifically.

Germline CDR1 KGHSH, CDR2 LQKENI. J gave up 6 bases and V 3 bases, and 11 bases lay outside the gene matches. CDR3 length: 15 amino acids. The V call is TRBV18, the J call TRBJ2-7; 7 bases agree with TRBD2. Sequenced: PBMCs. The TCR was taken from a woman aged 18-35 years in good health and CMV-seropositive. In DNA, the CDR3 is TGTGCCAGCTCACCTTCGGGCGGGGGACCTCTCGAGCAGTACTTC. Amino acid sequence: CASSPSGGGPLEQYF.